This T cell receptor (beta chain) was captured by sequencing in a study of blood T cell repertoires in COVID-19 (dated by TCRdb to 2020 to 2021). Looking at the study overall: Collaborator samples came from the United States, Italy and Spain and covered acute and convalescent phases of COVID-19. The material from the prospective study consisted of cDNA or gDNA derived from T cells, B-cell-depleted T cells, or PBMCs. Subjects who had been exposed to COVID-19, were actively infected with it, or had recovered from it provided the deeply sampled blood TCRbeta repertoires that made up the dataset. The repertoires were released in a freely available public database intended as a resource for research on the immune response to SARS-CoV-2. The samples were drawn from two sources: the first 160 participants of the ongoing ImmuneRACE study, and about 1,300 subjects contributed by 6 global collaborators. The sample metadata nearly always contained a de-identified subject ID, COVID-19 status, age in years and sex. HLA class I and class II types, where available, came from metadata supplied by the sample provider rather than from assay-based typing.

Summary of the overall study and its limitations: The amount of clinical and demographic metadata varied by source and participant and was provided uncurated.

The immunoSEQ Assay, a bias-controlled multiplex PCR, was used to amplify TCRbeta CDR3 regions from genomic DNA. In the authors' own workflow: The number of nucleated cells in each sample was estimated from the amplification of reference gene primers within the assay. To quantify the absolute abundance of each unique TCRbeta CDR3 rearrangement, sequence reads were collapsed and filtered. For each sample, productive Simpson clonality was calculated as the square root of Simpson's diversity index over productive rearrangements. The immuneACCESS repertoire file appears here via TCRdb, limited to in-frame rearrangements. These files lack a portion of the clones; in checked studies, under half of the deficit traces to unresolved V genes, and the cause of the others is not known. V and J calls plus clone size are reproduced from that table; the DNA served to infer D and trimming. For this sample there are some 170,000 clones; around 85% appear just once. 6.2% of the sample rests with the top ten.

CDR1 is given as SGDLS and CDR2 as YYNGEE, both from the germline V gene. Cut back by 2 bases and 8 bases, the V and J ends lie 13 bases apart. The CDR3 spans 13 residues, from the cysteine through the phenylalanine. Only CDR3 DNA is held: 39 bases, read in frame from base 1. Enrolling through a virtual design, the prospective study's participants ranged in age from about 18 to 89 years and lived across around 25 United States geographic areas. In the prospective study, cohorts were assigned on the basis of participant-reported clinical history obtained from a screening survey and a study questionnaire. For ImmuneRACE Cohort 3, a participant was defined as recovered based on two consecutive negative NP/OP PCR tests, clearance by a healthcare professional, or resolution of symptoms. Mobile phlebotomists in the prospective study collected whole blood, serum and a nasopharyngeal or oropharyngeal swab from every participant. Prospective study participants could optionally give additional blood draws and questionnaires over a roughly two-month period. Blood samples from the prospective study were shipped frozen or at room temperature prior to DNA extraction.

This clone occurred a few times. Its cognate antigen has yet to be identified. There are no base qualities to consult, and no much larger clone falls within one base. The rearrangement combines TRBV9 with TRBJ1-1; the D gene remains uncertain. The receptor comes from a man in his forties who had recovered from COVID-19. Sequencing was carried out using PBMCs or T cells enriched from blood (not recorded which). CDR3 reads: CASSVLIYSEAFF. The nucleotide sequence is TGTGCCAGCAGCGTGCTCATATACTCCGAAGCTTTCTTT.